These 25 T cell receptor beta chains were sequenced from one sample in a study of blood T cell repertoires in COVID-19. Libraries were prepared by immunoSEQ multiplex PCR; TCRdb keeps only in-frame clonotypes and omits some of them. Counted here are just under 350,000 clones, under 95% occurring once; the ten biggest clones make up around 3.3%. Sample: peripheral blood. The receptors stem from a woman younger than 35 who had recovered from COVID-19.

The chain couples TRBV9 to TRBJ1-1; tentatively, D is TRBD1 (6 bases). CDR3 length equals 16 residues. Trimming removed 0 bases from V and 4 bases from J, with 16 bases in between. The germline gives CDR1 SGDLS, CDR2 YYNGEE. The CDR3 protein is CASSVAPGTRTTEAFF. The CDR3 coding sequence is TGTGCCAGCAGCGTAGCCCCCGGGACAAGGACCACTGAAGCTTTCTTT.

Ten or more counts support this clone. J is TRBJ1-1 and V is TRBV5-1; a weak D match, TRBD1 (5 bases). In germline, CDR1 is SGHRS, CDR2 YFSETQ. This CDR3 is built from 13 residues. Between the trimmed V and J ends, which lost 5 bases and 5 bases, there was a span of 13 bases. The DNA for the CDR3 is TGCGCCAGCAGGTCCCAGGGAGGGACTGAAGCTTTCTTT. Amino acids: CASRSQGGTEAFF.

The genes are TRBV6-6 and TRBJ1-5; TRBD1 might be the D (5 bases). With 4 bases removed from V and 3 bases from J, the gap between germline ends came to 13 bases. The germline V gene has CDR1 MNHNY and CDR2 SVGAGI (reference sequence). The CDR3 spans 15 residues. For the CDR3, the DNA is TGTGCCAGCAGTTTACGACAGACCCTCAATCAGCCCCAGCATTTT. Its translation: CASSLRQTLNQPQHF.

The chain recombines TRBV5-4 with TRBJ2-5; D gene uncertain. Germline V gene lookup returns CDR1 SGHNT and CDR2 YYREEE (reference sequence). There are 12 residues in the CDR3. The V and J ends lost 4 bases and 4 bases respectively, with 8 bases between them. The CDR3 loop reads CASSRPGETQYF. The CDR3 bases are TGTGCCAGCAGCCGTCCGGGAGAGACCCAGTACTTC.

V is TRBV11-3 and J is TRBJ1-1; D remains unclear. The CDR3 sequence is 13 residues long. V lost 1 base to trimming and J lost 7 bases, with 10 bases between them. Germline CDR1 reads SGHNT; CDR2 reads YENEEA. The CDR3 nucleotides read TGTGCCAGCAGCTTAGGCCCCACAGTTGAAGCTTTCTTT. It encodes CASSLGPTVEAFF.

V is TRBV5-6 and J is TRBJ2-7; 12 bases fit TRBD2. V lost 0 bases to trimming and J lost 7 bases; unmatched junction nucleotides: 5. The CDR3 spans 15 residues. Germline V gives CDR1 SGHDT, CDR2 YYEEEE. The CDR3 nucleotides are TGTGCCAGCAGCTTGGGACTAGCGGGAGCGTGGGAGCAGTACGTC. It encodes CASSLGLAGAWEQYV.

The V gene is TRBV6-6, the J gene TRBJ1-6, with 8 nucleotides matching TRBD1. V shed 5 bases and J 3 bases; nucleotides not matched to a gene: 9. The CDR3 length is 17 residues. Germline V gives CDR1 MNHNY, CDR2 SVGAGI (reference sequence). The CDR3 spells CASSRRTGTGYNSPLHF. The CDR3 DNA reads as TGTGCCAGCAGTCGCCGAACCGGGACAGGCTATAATTCACCCCTCCACTTT.

The rearrangement joins TRBV7-2 to TRBJ1-6, with 7 bases lining up with TRBD1. Germline CDR1 SGHTA, CDR2 FQGNSA. Unmatched junction bases numbered 8, after V lost 5 bases and J lost 4 bases. The CDR3 is 16 amino acids. The CDR3 spells CASSRRQGAYNSPLHF. The CDR3, as DNA: TGTGCCAGCAGCAGACGACAGGGTGCATATAATTCACCCCTCCACTTT.

This clone was observed a single time. V gene TRBV6-5 combines with J gene TRBJ1-2; maybe TRBD1 (5 bases). Germline V lookup: CDR1 MNHEY, CDR2 SVGAGI. V was shortened by 0 bases and J by 8 bases, with 16 bases between the two germline ends. This CDR3 has 15 amino acids. CDR3 amino acids: CASSYSVDSVGGYTF. In DNA form, the CDR3 reads TGTGCCAGCAGTTACTCGGTTGACAGCGTAGGCGGCTACACCTTC.

The V and J genes are TRBV6-6 and TRBJ1-2; 7 nucleotides line up with TRBD1. The V gene's germline CDR1 is MNHNY and CDR2 SVGAGI (reference sequence). With 1 base clipped from V and 6 bases from J, the junction kept 2 bases outside the gene matches. The CDR3 sequence is 13 residues long. In nucleotides, the CDR3 is TGTGCCAGCAGTTACTACGGACAGGATGGCTACACCTTC. Translated, it gives CASSYYGQDGYTF.

The rearrangement joins TRBV7-8 to TRBJ1-1; D gene ambiguous. Trimming took off 2 bases at V and 4 bases at J, with 11 bases between the two ends. The CDR3 covers 14 residues. Germline V gives CDR1 SGHVS, CDR2 FQNEAQ. The CDR3 DNA reads TGTGCCAGCAGCTTACCGGGGAGAGGCACTGAAGCTTTCTTT. Its protein is CASSLPGRGTEAFF.

This sequence joins TRBV18 and TRBJ2-3; 9 positions agree with TRBD2. V shed 3 bases and J 5 bases; nucleotides not matched to a gene: 6. CDR3 length: 15 residues. Looked up from germline, CDR1 is KGHSH and CDR2 is LQKENI. The DNA for the CDR3 is TGTGCCAGCTCACCGTTAGCGGGAGCGGTAGATACGCAGTATTTT. Encoded protein: CASSPLAGAVDTQYF.

The chain carries TRBV7-2 and TRBJ2-5; 7 bases agree with TRBD1. The CDR3 runs 13 residues. Trimming removed 5 bases from V and 5 bases from J; junction bases left unmatched: 5. CDR1 is SGHTA, CDR2 FQGNSA, per germline. CDR3 amino acids: CASSLGQRETQYF. The DNA of the CDR3 is TGTGCCAGCAGCCTGGGACAGAGGGAGACCCAGTACTTC. Variable domain in full (rest from reference TRBV7-2 and TRBJ2-5): GAGVSQSPSNKVTEKGKDVELRCDPISGHTALYWYRQSLGQGLEFLIYFQGNSAPDKSGLPSDRFSAERTGGSVSTLTIQRTQQEDSAVYLCASSLGQRETQYFGPGTRLLVL.

This chain links TRBV18 with TRBJ1-5; TRBD1 aligns across 7 bases. Per germline, CDR1 KGHSH and CDR2 LQKENI. The V gene end was trimmed by 6 bases and the J gene end by 5 bases; junction bases not matched to a gene: 7. CDR3 length equals 14 residues. The CDR3 DNA reads as TGTGCCAGCTCGGCAGACAGGGAAGATCAGCCCCAGCATTTT. Translating it yields CASSADREDQPQHF.

This clone was seen once. The chain carries TRBV27 and TRBJ1-1; 11 bases agree with TRBD1. Germline loops: CDR1 MNHEY, CDR2 SMNVEV (reference sequence). V lost 5 bases, J lost 4 bases, and 6 bases stayed unmatched. The CDR3 totals 15 residues. The CDR3 reads CASSPWTGGLTEAFF. CDR3 nucleotides: TGTGCCAGCAGTCCCTGGACAGGGGGCCTCACTGAAGCTTTCTTT.

The J gene is TRBJ1-1, the V gene TRBV11-3; 8 nucleotides match TRBD1. There are 15 residues in the CDR3. J lost 11 bases, V lost 5 bases, and 16 bases had no gene match. From germline, CDR1 is SGHNT and CDR2 YENEEA. The CDR3 here is CASSPPEAGGRGAFF. CDR3 sequence (DNA): TGTGCCAGCAGCCCCCCCGAGGCAGGGGGCCGGGGGGCTTTCTTT.

The V gene is TRBV10-3, the J gene TRBJ1-5, with D unresolved. Germline assignment: CDR1 ENHRY and CDR2 SYGVKD. Trimming removed 5 bases from V and 4 bases from J, with 15 bases in between. The CDR3 length is 15 residues. The CDR3 bases are TGTGCCATCAGTAACTCCTTGGAGAGGAATCAGCCCCAGCATTTT. Protein: CAISNSLERNQPQHF.

This clone was observed once. The gene calls are TRBV11-3 and TRBJ2-3, with 9 positions matching TRBD1. J gave up 2 bases and V 5 bases, and 5 bases lay outside the gene matches. The CDR3 has 15 residues. Per germline, CDR1 SGHNT and CDR2 YENEEA. CDR3 sequence: CASSPGQGLTDTQYF. Here the CDR3 DNA reads TGTGCCAGCAGCCCAGGACAGGGGCTCACAGATACGCAGTATTTT.

The chain carries TRBV6-2 or TRBV6-3 and TRBJ2-3; D gene unclear. Germline lookup yields CDR1 MNHEY and CDR2 SVGEGT. This CDR3 comprises 16 residues. Deletions cut 2 bases from V and 6 bases from J, with 18 bases between. CDR3: CASSYRSLLGVDTQYF. The CDR3 DNA reads TGTGCCAGCAGTTACCGGAGTTTACTCGGCGTCGATACGCAGTATTTT.

The V and J genes are TRBV25-1 and TRBJ1-3; no reliable D call. The CDR3 loop spans 13 amino acids. Germline V gives CDR1 MGHDK, CDR2 SYGVNS. The V gene lost 7 bases and the J gene lost 2 bases, with 9 bases spanning the gap. CDR3: CASIASAGNTIYF. The CDR3 DNA follows: TGTGCCAGCATAGCCTCGGCTGGAAACACCATATATTTT.

V is TRBV5-6 and J is TRBJ1-5; D perhaps matches TRBD1 (6 bases). This CDR3 spans 14 amino acids. V lost 3 bases to trimming and J lost 2 bases, with 9 bases between them. Germline assignment: CDR1 SGHDT and CDR2 YYEEEE. CDR3 sequence reads: CASSWGPGNQPQHF. The CDR3 DNA is TGTGCCAGCAGCTGGGGGCCTGGCAATCAGCCCCAGCATTTT.

The chain is built from TRBV19 and TRBJ1-5, with 8 positions matching TRBD1. The CDR3 runs to 17 residues. Germline V gene data show CDR1 as LNHDA and CDR2 as SQIVND (reference sequence). V lost 6 bases and J lost 1; bases outside the gene matches: 11. The CDR3: CASRKAWTGRSNQPQHF. CDR3 in DNA: TGTGCCAGTAGAAAAGCCTGGACAGGGCGAAGCAATCAGCCCCAGCATTTT.

The genes are TRBV15 and TRBJ1-6; D gene ambiguous. Germline V gene sequence: CDR1 LNHNV, CDR2 YYDKDF (reference sequence). The V end lost 6 bases, the J end lost 6 bases, and 12 bases lay between the germline ends. CDR3 length: 14 amino acids. The CDR3 loop reads CATSRGTRNSPLHF. CDR3 DNA sequence: TGTGCCACCAGTCGGGGTACGCGTAATTCACCCCTCCACTTT.

V is TRBV4-3 and J is TRBJ2-1; TRBD2 is a possible D gene (5 bases). Trimming pared 0 bases from V and 9 bases from J, leaving 12 bases between. CDR3 length: 14 residues. Germline lookup yields CDR1 LGHNA and CDR2 YSLEER. This CDR3 is CASSQDTRMAEQFF. The CDR3 nucleotides are TGCGCCAGCAGCCAAGACACTAGGATGGCTGAGCAGTTCTTC.

This sequence joins TRBV5-6 and TRBJ2-7; 9 bases line up with TRBD1. This CDR3 is built from 14 residues. Germline trimming cut 2 bases from V and 3 bases from J; bases unmatched to any gene: 3. CDR1 and CDR2 from the germline V gene are SGHDT and YYEEEE. The CDR3 nucleotides are TGTGCCAGCAGCTTAGGACAGGGGAGCTACGAGCAGTACGTC. It encodes CASSLGQGSYEQYV.